This T cell receptor (beta chain) was profiled in a study of cytotoxic CD8 clonotypes in ibrutinib-treated CLL. Some clones are missing from TCRdb's copy, which holds only in-frame ones; the method was immunoSEQ multiplex PCR. This table has 52,000 or so clones, around 78% appearing once. The V gene lost 0 bases and the J gene lost 4 bases, with 10 bases spanning the gap. The germline V gene has CDR1 SGHRS and CDR2 YFSETQ. The CDR3 runs to 14 residues. The V and J genes are TRBV5-1 and TRBJ2-5, with D maybe TRBD1 (5 bases). The source material was PBMCs, sampled after 24 months of ibrutinib treatment. The receptor was isolated from a human donor with chronic lymphocytic leukemia. CDR3 DNA sequence: TGCGCCAGCAGCTTGGGGGGCAGGGTAGAGACCCAGTACTTC. Translation: CASSLGGRVETQYF.